This TCR beta chain was sequenced during a study of blood T cell repertoires in COVID-19 (dated by TCRdb to 2020 to 2021). Concerning the study at large: Collaborator samples came from the United States, Italy and Spain and covered acute and convalescent phases of COVID-19. A freely available public database, intended as a resource for researchers studying the immune response to SARS-CoV-2, is where the repertoires were released. The dataset comprised deeply sampled blood TCRbeta repertoires from subjects exposed to, actively infected with, or recovered from COVID-19. The prospective study material was composed of cDNA or gDNA derived from T cells, B-cell-depleted T cells, or PBMCs. Samples were obtained from the ongoing ImmuneRACE study (first 160 participants) and from about 1,300 subjects provided by 6 global collaborators. Nearly every sample came with metadata listing a de-identified subject ID, COVID-19 status, age in years and sex. Where available, HLA class I and class II types were taken from metadata supplied by the sample provider and were not determined by assay-based typing. Here is what the overall study found, with its caveats: The quantity of clinical and demographic metadata differed by source and by participant and was supplied without curation.

Each collaborating institution followed its own protocols to collect whole blood in K2EDTA tubes. Collaborator samples were shipped for TCRbeta analysis as frozen whole blood, isolated PBMCs, or DNA extracted from either sample type. TCRbeta CDR3 regions were amplified from genomic DNA using the immunoSEQ Assay, a bias-controlled multiplex PCR. As for the authors' bioinformatics: Within the assay, amplification of reference gene primers was used to estimate how many nucleated cells each sample contained. To quantify the absolute abundance of each unique TCRbeta CDR3 rearrangement, sequence reads were collapsed and filtered. For each sample, productive Simpson clonality was calculated as the square root of Simpson's diversity index across productive rearrangements. This is the immuneACCESS table as TCRdb keeps it, with only in-frame sequences that have V and J called. A part of the clones is gone; compared with another copy, unresolved V genes explain less than half, and the rest is unexplained. Clone size and the V and J calls come from that table; the DNA yielded D and trimming. For this sample the table gives around 180,000 clones, of which about 86% were detected only once. The ten largest account for less than 3% of the sample.

The CDR3 goes from the cysteine to the phenylalanine over 12 residues. Just the 36-base CDR3 DNA is kept, in frame starting at base 1. The V end gives up 6 bases and the J end 6 bases, leaving 5 bases in the junction not matched to a gene. According to the germline V gene (reference sequence), CDR1 reads LNHDA and CDR2 reads SQIVND. Details on this clone: What antigen it recognizes has not been identified. It has no much larger one-base neighbor in the sample; base qualities were not kept.

Sequenced material: peripheral blood. The chain couples TRBV19 to TRBJ2-7, with 7 bases matching TRBD1. The receptor was isolated from a woman in her 30s with active or convalescent COVID-19. The DNA reads as follows: TGTGCCAGTAGCACAGGGGCGCGCGAGCAGTACTTC. Translated, it reads CASSTGAREQYF. Here the CDR3 is joined to the reference TRBV19 and TRBJ2-7 genes, and the full variable domain is: DGGITQSPKYLFRKEGQNVTLSCEQNLNHDAMYWYRQDPGQGLRLIYYSQIVNDFQKGDIAEGYSVSREKKESFPLTVTSAQKNPTAFYLCASSTGAREQYFGPGTRLTVT.